Listed below are T cell receptor beta chains from one sample, sequenced in a study of shared clonotypes between healthy human individuals. This table comes from immunoSEQ multiplex PCR, and its TCRdb copy is limited to in-frame clones, with some not included. The table includes around 2.1 million clones, 95% detected once. The sample taken for sequencing was naive CD4+ T cells sorted from blood. The receptors were gathered from a young man in good health. The CDR3 runs from the conserved cysteine through the conserved F or W. A D gene is named only where the DNA matches it firmly. Some rows mark clone size as missing; the rest say once, few, many or name a class of expanded clone.

j_gene,abundance,v_gene,d_gene,CDR3aa,CDR3nt
TRBJ1-1,-,TRBV19,TRBD1,CASRTGGYLEAFF,TGTGCCAGTAGGACAGGGGGATACCTCGAAGCTTTCTTT
TRBJ1-5,-,TRBV28,-,CASSLAEGGNQPQHF,TGTGCCAGCAGTTTGGCGGAGGGGGGCAATCAGCCCCAGCATTTT
TRBJ2-7,-,TRBV6-6,-,CASSYGPGSEQYF,TGTGCCAGCAGTTACGGACCCGGATCCGAGCAGTACTTC
TRBJ1-1,-,TRBV6-5,TRBD1,CASSYTGENTEAFF,TGCGCCAGCAGTTACACAGGGGAGAACACTGAAGCTTTCTTT
TRBJ2-7,-,TRBV28,TRBD1,CASVPGQTPYEQYF,TGTGCCAGCGTTCCGGGACAGACGCCCTACGAGCAGTACTTC
TRBJ2-2,-,TRBV7-8,-,CASSSHLRDGFGGELFF,TGTGCCAGCAGCTCCCATCTCCGGGATGGGTTCGGCGGGGAGCTGTTTTTT
TRBJ2-5,-,TRBV11-3,-,CASSLAGVETQYF,TGTGCCAGCAGCTTAGCAGGGGTCGAGACCCAGTACTTC
TRBJ2-7,-,TRBV10-2,TRBD2,CASTPSGRSYEQYF,TGCGCCAGCACCCCTAGCGGGAGATCCTACGAGCAGTACTTC
TRBJ1-1,-,TRBV19,-,CASSRTPLNTEAFF,TGTGCCAGTAGTAGGACACCATTGAACACTGAAGCTTTCTTT
TRBJ2-7,-,TRBV18,TRBD1,CASSPWDRQGYEQYF,TGTGCCAGCTCACCTTGGGACAGGCAAGGATACGAGCAGTACTTC
TRBJ1-2,-,TRBV18,-,CASSLRVRDQNGYTF,TGTGCCAGCTCACTGCGGGTGCGGGACCAGAATGGCTACACCTTC
TRBJ1-1,once,TRBV18,TRBD1,CASSGWGQTEAFF,TGTGCCAGCTCGGGGTGGGGACAGACTGAAGCTTTCTTT
TRBJ2-5,-,TRBV5-8,-,CASSLTPAFVAEGTQYF,TGTGCCAGCAGCTTGACCCCGGCATTTGTGGCAGAGGGGACCCAGTACTTC
TRBJ1-6,-,TRBV9,-,CASSVEGRDNSPLHF,TGTGCCAGCAGCGTAGAGGGCAGAGATAATTCACCCCTCCACTTT
TRBJ2-7,-,TRBV11-1,-,CASSLLQGSYEQYF,TGTGCCAGCAGCTTACTCCAGGGGAGTTACGAGCAGTACTTC
TRBJ2-7,-,TRBV18,-,CASSPDRYEQYF,TGTGCCAGCTCACCGGACCGCTACGAGCAGTACTTC
TRBJ2-1,-,TRBV10-3,TRBD2,CAISESASGRARNEQFF,TGTGCCATCAGTGAGTCCGCTAGCGGGAGGGCCCGGAATGAGCAGTTCTTC
TRBJ2-7,-,TRBV30,-,CASTFWASYEQYF,TGTGCCTCCACCTTTTGGGCGTCCTACGAGCAGTACTTC
TRBJ1-1,-,TRBV28,-,CASSLRRTGMNTEAFF,TGTGCCAGCAGCTTACGACGGACGGGCATGAACACTGAAGCTTTCTTT
TRBJ2-7,-,TRBV6-5,TRBD1,CASSSDRRSYEQYF,TGTGCCAGCAGTTCGGACAGGAGATCGTACGAGCAGTACTTC
TRBJ1-2,once,TRBV30,-,CALEGNGGYTF,TGTGCCCTGGAAGGGAATGGTGGCTACACCTTC
TRBJ2-5,few,TRBV28,-,CASSTNQETQYF,TGTGCCAGCAGTACGAACCAAGAGACCCAGTACTTC
TRBJ2-7,-,TRBV4-3,-,CASSQVASPSSYEQYF,TGCGCCAGCAGCCAAGTCGCTAGCCCGAGCTCCTACGAGCAGTACTTC
TRBJ1-6,-,TRBV6-6,TRBD1,CASSIRTGYNSPLHF,TGTGCCAGCAGCATCCGGACAGGTTATAATTCACCCCTCCACTTT
TRBJ2-3,-,TRBV25-1,TRBD2,CASTREGWTDTQYF,TGTGCCAGCACGCGGGAGGGTTGGACAGATACGCAGTATTTT
TRBJ2-7,-,TRBV7-9,TRBD1,CAVGPEQGAYEQYF,TGTGCCGTGGGGCCGGAGCAGGGGGCCTACGAGCAGTACTTC
TRBJ2-3,once,TRBV4-3,TRBD2,CASSQGAGGFDTDTQYF,TGCGCCAGCAGCCAAGGAGCGGGAGGGTTTGACACAGATACGCAGTATTTT
TRBJ1-3,-,TRBV5-1,-,CASSLVGTYSGNTIYF,TGCGCCAGCAGCTTGGTGGGGACGTACTCTGGAAACACCATATATTTT
TRBJ1-6,-,TRBV19,TRBD1,CASSRQGSDSPLHF,TGTGCCAGTAGTAGACAGGGCTCCGATTCACCCCTCCACTTT
TRBJ1-2,-,TRBV11-2,-,CASSSDRFSDGYTF,TGTGCCAGCAGCAGTGACAGGTTTAGCGACGGCTACACCTTC
TRBJ1-2,-,TRBV6-4,-,CASSPTGTYYGYTF,TGTGCCAGCAGTCCTACAGGGACCTACTATGGCTACACCTTC
TRBJ1-4,-,TRBV10-3,-,CAISASEGEREKLFF,TGTGCCATCAGTGCTTCAGAGGGTGAGAGGGAAAAACTGTTTTTT
TRBJ2-3,-,TRBV7-6,-,CASSWITGTSTDTQYF,TGTGCCAGCAGCTGGATAACGGGGACTAGCACAGATACGCAGTATTTT
TRBJ2-5,-,TRBV5-1,TRBD2,CASSSGTSGGGETQYF,TGCGCCAGCAGCTCTGGGACTAGCGGGGGCGGGGAGACCCAGTACTTC
TRBJ2-3,-,TRBV6-5,TRBD2,CASSPLAGGPDTQYF,TGTGCCAGCAGCCCACTAGCGGGGGGCCCGGATACGCAGTATTTT
TRBJ1-4,-,TRBV15,TRBD1,CATSREDRGLSGEKLFF,TGTGCCACCAGCAGAGAGGACAGGGGTCTTTCTGGAGAAAAACTGTTTTTT
TRBJ2-7,-,TRBV15,-,CATSRGGANYEQYF,TGTGCCACCAGCAGAGGTGGAGCGAATTACGAGCAGTACTTC
TRBJ2-1,-,TRBV5-1,-,CASSPVPGNEQFF,TGCGCCAGCAGCCCGGTACCCGGGAATGAGCAGTTCTTC
TRBJ1-1,-,TRBV28,TRBD1,CASSGGGRTEAFF,TGTGCCAGCTCAGGGGGCGGGAGGACTGAAGCTTTCTTT
TRBJ2-1,once,TRBV10-3,-,CAIMIHENEQFF,TGTGCCATTATGATCCATGAAAATGAGCAGTTCTTC
TRBJ2-7,-,TRBV5-4,TRBD1,CASSSDRVSSYEQYF,TGTGCCAGCAGTTCCGACAGGGTATCTTCCTACGAGCAGTACTTC
TRBJ2-3,-,TRBV10-2,TRBD2,CASSFTSGGTDTQYF,TGCGCCAGCAGCTTCACTAGCGGCGGCACAGATACGCAGTATTTT
TRBJ2-7,-,TRBV11-2,TRBD1,CASSSRGREYYEQYF,TGTGCCAGCAGCTCGAGGGGGCGTGAATACTACGAGCAGTACTTC
TRBJ1-6,-,TRBV6-4,TRBD1,CASSSGTGPNSPLHF,TGTGCCAGCAGTTCCGGGACAGGGCCTAATTCACCCCTCCACTTT
TRBJ2-7,-,TRBV6-5,-,CASSYQADSTYEQYF,TGTGCCAGCAGTTACCAGGCAGACTCCACCTACGAGCAGTACTTC
TRBJ1-2,-,TRBV5-1,-,CASSLGGDYGYTF,TGCGCCAGCAGCTTGGGGGGCGACTATGGCTACACCTTC
TRBJ1-1,-,TRBV30,-,CAWRTQQNTEAFF,TGTGCCTGGAGGACACAGCAAAACACTGAAGCTTTCTTT
TRBJ2-5,-,TRBV2,TRBD2,CASSDSTGGSRRETQYF,TGTGCCAGCAGTGATTCAACGGGGGGGTCGCGTCGGGAGACCCAGTACTTC
TRBJ1-1,-,TRBV18,-,CASSPPARNTEAFF,TGTGCCAGCTCACCACCCGCTCGGAACACTGAAGCTTTCTTT
TRBJ2-5,-,TRBV7-8,TRBD2,CASSSLAGGEETQYF,TGTGCCAGCAGCTCGCTAGCGGGAGGGGAAGAGACCCAGTACTTC
TRBJ1-6,-,TRBV6-6,-,CASSYSGALNSPLHF,TGTGCCAGCAGTTACTCGGGGGCCCTGAATTCACCCCTCCACTTT
TRBJ2-6,-,TRBV4-3,-,CASSQEPGQSSGANVLTF,TGCGCCAGCAGCCAAGAGCCGGGACAAAGCTCTGGGGCCAACGTCCTGACTTTC
TRBJ2-1,-,TRBV5-4,-,CASSPDPYNEQFF,TGTGCCAGCAGCCCGGACCCGTACAATGAGCAGTTCTTC
TRBJ2-7,-,TRBV5-1,TRBD2,CASSVGGYEQYF,TGCGCCAGCAGCGTCGGGGGGTACGAGCAGTACTTC
TRBJ2-7,-,TRBV5-1,-,CASSLAPGVSSYEQYF,TGCGCCAGCAGCTTGGCCCCCGGGGTATCCTCCTACGAGCAGTACTTC
TRBJ2-1,-,TRBV28,TRBD2,CASSSGGAYNEQFF,TGTGCCAGCAGTTCGGGGGGGGCTTACAATGAGCAGTTCTTC
TRBJ1-1,once,TRBV7-6,-,CASSRSVGTEAFF,TGTGCCAGCAGCCGGTCGGTAGGGACTGAAGCTTTCTTT
TRBJ1-4,-,TRBV2,-,CASSVDSKGKLFF,TGTGCCAGCAGCGTCGACAGCAAGGGAAAACTGTTTTTT
TRBJ2-5,-,TRBV7-6,-,CASSGGRLVETQYF,TGTGCCTCCTCCGGGGGGCGGCTCGTAGAGACCCAGTACTTC